This is a list of T cell receptor beta chains from one sample in a study of molecular identifiers for immune sequencing clone quantification. TCRdb analysed the PCR reads with MiXCR anew, one entry per CDR3 protein. Here the sample spans about 640,000 distinct CDR3 sequences, nearly 20% being singletons. Material: naive CD8+ T cells from blood, with Jurkat cell RNA spiked in. All receptors come from a human donor in good health. Some libraries in this study had Jurkat cell RNA spiked in. CDR3s include the opening cysteine and the closing phenylalanine or tryptophan. D genes are given only for firm matches. Clone size is shown for a subset of rows, as once, few, many or a class of expanded clone.

CASSISWSPKHF | TGTGCCAGTAGTATCTCGTGGTCGCCCAAGCATTTT | once | NA | TRBJ1-5 | TRBV19
CASSLARESGELFF | TGTGCCAGCAGCTTAGCGCGAGAATCCGGGGAGCTGTTTTTT | many | NA | TRBJ2-2 | TRBV7-6
CASSYNGTGVNTEAFF | TGTGCCAGCAGCTATAACGGGACAGGAGTGAACACTGAAGCTTTCTTT | NA | TRBD1 | TRBJ1-1 | TRBV11-2
CASSIQAGNEQFF | TGTGCCAGCAGTATCCAGGCGGGGAATGAGCAGTTCTTC | many | NA | TRBJ2-1 | TRBV12-3/TRBV12-4
CSARDGRMNTEAFF | TGCAGTGCTAGAGATGGCAGGATGAACACTGAAGCTTTCTTT | few | NA | TRBJ1-1 | TRBV20-1
CASSRQGANYGYTF | TGTGCCAGCAGTCGACAGGGGGCAAACTATGGCTACACCTTC | NA | TRBD1 | TRBJ1-2 | TRBV15
CSARDTLAQSSYEQYF | TGCAGTGCTAGAGATACACTAGCGCAAAGCTCCTACGAGCAGTACTTC | many | TRBD2 | TRBJ2-7 | TRBV20-1
CASGKRTYGVLEQYF | TGTGCTAGTGGCAAACGGACATACGGGGTTCTGGAGCAGTACTTC | many | NA | TRBJ2-7 | TRBV12-5
CASSQPGQGDEQYF | TGTGCCAGCAGCCAACCGGGACAGGGCGACGAGCAGTACTTC | many | TRBD1 | TRBJ2-7 | TRBV4-2
CASSEYTGMEQYF | TGTGCCAGCAGTGAATATACGGGTATGGAGCAGTACTTC | many | NA | TRBJ2-7 | TRBV2
CASSLDRGSTDTQYF | TGTGCCAGCAGCTTGGACAGGGGAAGCACAGATACGCAGTATTTT | many | TRBD1 | TRBJ2-3 | TRBV5-6
CASSQEGGRTGAKQYF | TGCGCCAGCAGCCAAGAAGGGGGGAGGACAGGGGCCAAGCAGTACTTC | NA | TRBD1 | TRBJ2-7 | TRBV4-1
CASTISYGGPYNEQFF | TGTGCCAGTACCATTTCCTATGGGGGCCCCTACAATGAGCAGTTCTTC | NA | NA | TRBJ2-1 | TRBV19
CSARDWEETQYF | TGCAGTGCTAGAGATTGGGAAGAGACCCAGTACTTC | NA | NA | TRBJ2-5 | TRBV20-1
CASTWGADTDTQYF | TGTGCCAGCACCTGGGGCGCCGACACAGATACGCAGTATTTT | many | NA | TRBJ2-3 | TRBV12-3/TRBV12-4
CAISELGGGHSYEQYF | TGTGCCATCAGTGAACTGGGCGGGGGCCACTCCTACGAGCAGTACTTC | NA | NA | TRBJ2-7 | TRBV10-3
CASRPGQDTYEQYF | TGTGCCAGCAGACCGGGACAGGATACCTACGAGCAGTACTTC | few | TRBD1 | TRBJ2-7 | TRBV28
CASSETGDTEAFF | TGTGCCAGCAGCGAAACAGGTGACACTGAAGCTTTCTTT | many | NA | TRBJ1-1 | TRBV4-2
CASSHGTEAFF | TGTGCCAGCAGCCACGGGACTGAAGCTTTCTTT | many | NA | TRBJ1-1 | TRBV5-4
CASSIIAFNQPQHF | TGTGCCAGTAGTATTATAGCCTTCAATCAGCCCCAGCATTTT | many | NA | TRBJ1-5 | TRBV19
CASSLRGASSGNTIYF | TGTGCCAGCAGTTTAAGGGGGGCGAGTTCTGGAAACACCATATATTTT | NA | NA | TRBJ1-3 | TRBV28
CASSQDPVQGHEQYF | TGTGCCAGCAGCCAAGATCCCGTCCAGGGCCACGAGCAGTACTTC | NA | NA | TRBJ2-7 | TRBV4-2
CASSQAKGQSNTEAFF | TGTGCCAGCAGCCAAGCAAAAGGACAGTCGAACACTGAAGCTTTCTTT | many | NA | TRBJ1-1 | TRBV3-1
CAWTEPDTIEQYF | TGTGCCTGGACCGAACCAGACACGATAGAGCAGTACTTC | few | NA | TRBJ2-7 | TRBV30
CASSPAWNSRIGTGELFF | TGTGCCAGCAGTCCCGCTTGGAACAGTCGTATTGGCACCGGGGAGCTGTTTTTT | few | NA | TRBJ2-2 | TRBV5-6
CASSPSPGLAGGSPLSTDTQYF | TGTGCCAGTAGTCCCTCCCCGGGACTAGCGGGAGGAAGCCCTTTAAGCACAGATACGCAGTATTTT | many | TRBD2 | TRBJ2-3 | TRBV19
CASSLEGLAGPSYEQYF | TGTGCCAGCAGCTTAGAGGGGCTAGCGGGACCATCCTACGAGCAGTACTTC | many | TRBD2 | TRBJ2-7 | TRBV7-9
CASSPGWGRGLADTYEQYF | TGTGCCAGCAGCCCCGGTTGGGGACGGGGCCTAGCGGATACCTACGAGCAGTACTTC | NA | TRBD2 | TRBJ2-7 | TRBV14
CASSSGDDYFYEQFF | TGTGCCAGCAGTTCAGGGGATGACTATTTCTATGAGCAGTTCTTC | NA | NA | TRBJ2-1 | TRBV6-5
CASSIQWARDQPQRF | TGTGCCAGCAGTATCCAGTGGGCGCGGGATCAGCCCCAGCGTTTT | NA | NA | TRBJ1-5 | TRBV6-6
CASSPSKQGLSYNEQFF | TGTGCCAGCAGCCCTTCGAAACAGGGGTTATCCTACAATGAGCAGTTCTTC | few | TRBD1 | TRBJ2-1 | TRBV9
CASSQTSGKAYEQYF | TGTGCCAGCAGCCAGACTAGCGGGAAAGCCTACGAGCAGTACTTC | few | TRBD2 | TRBJ2-7 | TRBV13
CATSRPEQGKIVPYEQYF | TGTGCCACCAGCAGACCCGAGCAGGGGAAAATAGTCCCCTACGAGCAGTACTTC | NA | NA | TRBJ2-7 | TRBV15
CSTLQGSGEQYF | TGCAGCACCCTCCAGGGTAGCGGCGAGCAGTACTTC | many | NA | TRBJ2-7 | TRBV29-1
CASSQDSGSANYGYTF | TGCGCCAGCAGCCAAGACTCAGGGAGTGCTAACTATGGCTACACCTTC | few | NA | TRBJ1-2 | TRBV4-1
CASAPGQKNTGELFF | TGTGCCAGCGCCCCGGGACAAAAGAACACCGGGGAGCTGTTTTTT | NA | NA | TRBJ2-2 | TRBV9
CASTDRVYWECQPQHF | TGTGCTAGCACCGACAGGGTCTATTGGGAATGTCAGCCCCAGCATTTT | few | TRBD1 | TRBJ1-5 | TRBV7-7
CASSFSQSSSGANVLTF | TGTGCCAGCAGCTTTAGTCAATCTAGCTCTGGGGCCAACGTCCTGACTTTC | many | NA | TRBJ2-6 | TRBV5-6
CASSESGGGTAYEQYF | TGTGCCAGCAGTGAAAGTGGCGGGGGAACCGCATACGAGCAGTACTTC | NA | TRBD2 | TRBJ2-7 | TRBV6-1
CASSPPPSGRRVTGPGELFF | TGTGCCAGCAGTCCCCCCCCTAGCGGGAGAAGGGTTACTGGGCCCGGGGAGCTGTTTTTT | many | TRBD2 | TRBJ2-2 | TRBV12-3/TRBV12-4
CSATGEGGTGELFF | TGCAGTGCTACGGGGGAAGGGGGCACCGGGGAGCTGTTTTTT | few | NA | TRBJ2-2 | TRBV20-1
CASSFGGAPLDEQFF | TGTGCCAGCAGTTTTGGGGGGGCCCCGTTGGATGAGCAGTTCTTC | many | NA | TRBJ2-1 | TRBV27
CATSDYFGVYLAGELFF | TGTGCCACCAGTGATTACTTTGGGGTCTACTTAGCCGGGGAGCTGTTTTTT | NA | NA | TRBJ2-2 | TRBV24-1
CASSLAGVGTEAFF | TGCGCCAGCAGCTTGGCGGGGGTTGGCACTGAAGCTTTCTTT | many | NA | TRBJ1-1 | TRBV5-1
CASSVGEETGGTQYF | TGTGCCAGCAGCGTAGGTGAGGAGACCGGGGGGACCCAGTACTTC | few | NA | TRBJ2-5 | TRBV9
CSAKRDPPAKNIQYF | TGCAGTGCAAAGCGGGATCCCCCAGCCAAAAACATTCAGTACTTC | many | TRBD2 | TRBJ2-4 | TRBV20-1
CASSWTSGNGEQYF | TGTGCCAGCAGCTGGACTAGCGGGAATGGTGAGCAGTACTTC | NA | TRBD2 | TRBJ2-7 | TRBV7-6
CASSYFASSYEQYF | TGTGCCAGCAGTTACTTCGCTAGCTCCTACGAGCAGTACTTC | many | NA | TRBJ2-7 | TRBV6-5